This T cell receptor (beta chain) emerged from a study of metastatic and nonmetastatic thyroid tumors (dated by TCRdb to 2019 to 2021). Some background on the complete study: For patients with malignant and with benign thyroid disease, the researchers compared repertoires between peripheral blood samples and tumor or nodule tissue samples. Broader findings and caveats from the paper: In both blood and tumor samples, malignant tumors were reported to have significantly higher TCR beta diversity than benign nodules.

Library generation was performed with PCR. TCRdb shows the sequencer as Illumina HiSeq 4000. The TCR beta-chain CDR3 region of each patient was profiled by high-throughput sequencing. For the original study's pipeline: CDR3 differences across clinicopathological groups were used to build a classifier for discriminating distant-metastatic papillary thyroid cancer patients. To measure repertoire diversity the researchers used the Shannon index, while the Morisita-Horn index served to gauge how similar the tumor and blood repertoires were. TCRdb reprocessed the public reads (quality trimming at Q25 with fastp, clone calling with MiXCR) and kept in-frame beta chains. None of the V and J calls come from the authors' own analysis; TCRdb made them. Present in this sample are tens of thousands of clones, 15% to 20% of which were seen just once. The ten biggest clones cover 3.8% of the sample. The CDR3 has 13 amino acids, counting the end cysteine and phenylalanine. Only the CDR3 DNA stays, 39 bases, in frame from base 1. V and J lose 5 bases and 2 bases, and a span of 9 bases separates them. From the germline V gene (reference sequence), CDR1 is MNHEY and CDR2 is SMNVEV.

No treatment had been received by any patient before thyroid surgery. The study retrospectively analysed patient clinical samples collected from the early 2010s to the late 2010s using T-cell receptor beta sequencing. Ten or more counts support this clone. No cognate antigen has been identified for it. The sample holds no much larger clone one base away, and base qualities are not on file. The sample taken for sequencing was blood. The sequence came from a female donor with papillary thyroid cancer or a benign thyroid nodule (not recorded which). Some clones in this sample may be carry-over from other donors' samples. The chain is assembled from TRBV27 and TRBJ2-5; the D element could tentatively be TRBD1 or TRBD2, as 5 bases agree for each. The CDR3 region reads CASSTGPQETQYF. The DNA sequence is as follows: TGTGCCAGCAGTACGGGACCGCAAGAGACCCAGTACTTC.